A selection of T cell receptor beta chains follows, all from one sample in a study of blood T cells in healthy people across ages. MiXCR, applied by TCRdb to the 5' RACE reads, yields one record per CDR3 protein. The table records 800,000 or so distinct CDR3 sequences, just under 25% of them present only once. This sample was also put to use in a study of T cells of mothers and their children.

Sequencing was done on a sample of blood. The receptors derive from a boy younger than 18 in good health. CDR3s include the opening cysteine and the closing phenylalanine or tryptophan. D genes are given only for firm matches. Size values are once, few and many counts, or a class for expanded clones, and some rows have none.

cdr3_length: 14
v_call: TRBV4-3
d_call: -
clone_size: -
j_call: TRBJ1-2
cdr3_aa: CASSPVDSVAGYTF
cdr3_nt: TGCGCCAGCAGCCCAGTAGACAGCGTTGCTGGCTACACCTTC

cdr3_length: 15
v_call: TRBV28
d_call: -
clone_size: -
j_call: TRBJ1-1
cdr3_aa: CASSFMVTVDTEAFF
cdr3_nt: TGTGCCAGCAGTTTTATGGTAACAGTAGACACTGAAGCTTTCTTT

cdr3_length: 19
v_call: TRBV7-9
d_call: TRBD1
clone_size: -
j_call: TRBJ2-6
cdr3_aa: CASSVASGTGNSGANVLTF
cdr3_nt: TGTGCCAGCAGCGTCGCCTCCGGGACAGGGAACTCTGGGGCCAACGTCCTGACTTTC

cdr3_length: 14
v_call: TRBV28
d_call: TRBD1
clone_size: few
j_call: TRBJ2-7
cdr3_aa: CASSSPGQSYEQYF
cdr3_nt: TGTGCCAGCAGCTCTCCGGGACAGTCCTACGAGCAGTACTTC

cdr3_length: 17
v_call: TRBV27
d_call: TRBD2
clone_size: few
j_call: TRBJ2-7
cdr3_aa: CASSLYSGSSLRLEQYF
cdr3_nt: TGTGCCAGCAGTTTGTACAGCGGGAGCTCACTTCGGCTCGAGCAGTACTTC

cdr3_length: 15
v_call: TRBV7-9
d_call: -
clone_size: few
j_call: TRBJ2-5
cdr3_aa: CASSRWGVGQETQYF
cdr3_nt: TGTGCCAGCAGCCGATGGGGGGTTGGCCAAGAGACCCAGTACTTC

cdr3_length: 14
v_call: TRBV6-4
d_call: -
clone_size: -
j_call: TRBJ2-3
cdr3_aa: CASSAGDGTDTQYF
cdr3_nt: TGTGCCAGCAGTGCGGGAGACGGCACAGATACGCAGTATTTT

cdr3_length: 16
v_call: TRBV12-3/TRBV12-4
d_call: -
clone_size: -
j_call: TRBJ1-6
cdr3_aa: CASRDLGLGLNSPLHF
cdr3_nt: TGTGCCAGCAGAGACCTCGGTTTGGGCCTTAATTCACCCCTCCACTTT

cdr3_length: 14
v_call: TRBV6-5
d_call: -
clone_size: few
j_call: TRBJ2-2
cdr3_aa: CASSYLKDTGELFF
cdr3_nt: TGTGCCAGCAGTTACTTGAAGGACACCGGGGAGCTGTTTTTT

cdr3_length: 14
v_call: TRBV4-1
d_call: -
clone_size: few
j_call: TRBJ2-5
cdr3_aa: CASSQTPLQGTQYF
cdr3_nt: TGCGCCAGCAGCCAGACACCTCTCCAAGGGACCCAGTACTTC

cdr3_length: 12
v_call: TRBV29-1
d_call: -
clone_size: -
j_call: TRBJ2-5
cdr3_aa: CSVVTGQETQYF
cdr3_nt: TGCAGCGTTGTTACGGGGCAAGAGACCCAGTACTTC

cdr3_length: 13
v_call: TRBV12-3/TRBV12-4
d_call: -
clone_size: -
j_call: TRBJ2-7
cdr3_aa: CASKTTGSYEQYF
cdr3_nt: TGTGCCAGCAAAACGACAGGTTCCTACGAGCAGTACTTC

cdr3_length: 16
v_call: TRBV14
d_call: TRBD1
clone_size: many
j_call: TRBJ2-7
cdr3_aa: CASSHVRDRVNDEQYF
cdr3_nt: TGTGCCAGCAGCCACGTCCGGGACAGGGTTAACGACGAGCAGTACTTC

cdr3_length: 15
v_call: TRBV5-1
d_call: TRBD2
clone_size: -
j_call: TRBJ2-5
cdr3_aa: CASSPTGSGGETQYF
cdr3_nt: TGCGCCAGCAGCCCCACGGGTAGCGGGGGAGAGACCCAGTACTTC

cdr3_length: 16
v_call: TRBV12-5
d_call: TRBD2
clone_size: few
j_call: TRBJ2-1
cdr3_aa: CASGLVRGTSEGEQFF
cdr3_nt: TGTGCTAGTGGTTTGGTACGGGGGACTAGCGAGGGTGAGCAGTTCTTC

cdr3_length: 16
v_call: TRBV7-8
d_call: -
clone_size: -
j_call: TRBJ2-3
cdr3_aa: CASSRNREASTDTQYF
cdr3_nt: TGTGCCAGCAGCCGTAACCGGGAAGCTAGCACAGATACGCAGTATTTT

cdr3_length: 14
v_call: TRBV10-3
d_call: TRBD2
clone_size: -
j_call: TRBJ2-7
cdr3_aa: CAISVSGSFYEQYF
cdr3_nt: TGTGCCATCAGCGTGAGCGGGAGCTTCTACGAGCAGTACTTC